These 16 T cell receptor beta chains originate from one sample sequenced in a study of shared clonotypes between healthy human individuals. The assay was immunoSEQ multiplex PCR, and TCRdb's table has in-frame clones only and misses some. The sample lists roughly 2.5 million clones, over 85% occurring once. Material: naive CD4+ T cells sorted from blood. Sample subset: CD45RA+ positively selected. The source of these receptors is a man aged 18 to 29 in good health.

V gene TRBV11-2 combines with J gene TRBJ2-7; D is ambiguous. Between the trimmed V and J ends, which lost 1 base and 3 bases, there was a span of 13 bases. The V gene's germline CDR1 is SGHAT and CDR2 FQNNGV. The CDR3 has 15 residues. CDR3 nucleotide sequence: TGTGCCAGCAGCTTAGGTGGAACAACAAACTACGAGCAGTACTTC. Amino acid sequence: CASSLGGTTNYEQYF.

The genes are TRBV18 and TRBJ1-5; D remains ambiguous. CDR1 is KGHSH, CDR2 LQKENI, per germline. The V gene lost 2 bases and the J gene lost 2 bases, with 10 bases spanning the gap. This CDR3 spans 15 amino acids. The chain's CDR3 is CASSPTNQGNQPQHF. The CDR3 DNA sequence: TGTGCCAGCTCACCAACAAATCAAGGCAATCAGCCCCAGCATTTT.

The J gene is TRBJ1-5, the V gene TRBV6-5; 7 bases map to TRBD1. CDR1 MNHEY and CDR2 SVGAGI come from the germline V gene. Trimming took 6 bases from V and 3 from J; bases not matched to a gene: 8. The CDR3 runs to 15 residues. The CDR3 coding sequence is TGTGCCAGCAGCCCGGGACAGATAAACAATCAGCCCCAGCATTTT. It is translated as CASSPGQINNQPQHF.

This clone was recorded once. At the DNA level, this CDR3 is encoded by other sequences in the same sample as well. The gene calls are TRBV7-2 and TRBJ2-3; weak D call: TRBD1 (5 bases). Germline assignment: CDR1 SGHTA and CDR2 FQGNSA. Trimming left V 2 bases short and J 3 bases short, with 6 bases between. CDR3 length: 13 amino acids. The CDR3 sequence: CASSLQGTDTQYF. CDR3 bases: TGTGCCAGCAGCTTACAGGGAACAGATACGCAGTATTTT.

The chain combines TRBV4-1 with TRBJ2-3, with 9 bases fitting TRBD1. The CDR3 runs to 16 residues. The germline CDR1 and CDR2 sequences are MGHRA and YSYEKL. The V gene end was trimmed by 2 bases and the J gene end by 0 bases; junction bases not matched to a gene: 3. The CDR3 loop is CASSQRTGVSTDTQYF. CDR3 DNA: TGCGCCAGCAGCCAACGGACAGGGGTCAGCACAGATACGCAGTATTTT.

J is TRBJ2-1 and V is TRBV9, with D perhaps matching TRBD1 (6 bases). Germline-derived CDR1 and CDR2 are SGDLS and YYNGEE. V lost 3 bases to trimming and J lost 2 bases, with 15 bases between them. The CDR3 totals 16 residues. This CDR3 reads CASSALHRVTYNEQFF. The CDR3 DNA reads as TGTGCCAGCAGCGCATTGCACAGGGTTACCTACAATGAGCAGTTCTTC.

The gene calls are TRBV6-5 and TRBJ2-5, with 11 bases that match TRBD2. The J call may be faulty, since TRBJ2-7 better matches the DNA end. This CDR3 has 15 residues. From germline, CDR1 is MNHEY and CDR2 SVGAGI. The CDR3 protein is CASRVGTSGSYEQYF. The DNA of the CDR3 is TGTGCCAGCAGGGTAGGGACTAGCGGCTCCTACGAGCAGTACTTC.

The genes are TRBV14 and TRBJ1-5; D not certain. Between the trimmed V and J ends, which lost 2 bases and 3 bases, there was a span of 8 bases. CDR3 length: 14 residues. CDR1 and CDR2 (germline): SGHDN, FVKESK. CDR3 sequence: CASSQTGLNQPQHF. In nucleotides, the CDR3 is TGTGCCAGCAGCCAAACGGGTCTCAATCAGCCCCAGCATTTT.

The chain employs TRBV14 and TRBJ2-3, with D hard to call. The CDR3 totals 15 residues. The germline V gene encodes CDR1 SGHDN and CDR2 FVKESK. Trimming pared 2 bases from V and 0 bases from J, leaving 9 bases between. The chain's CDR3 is CASSQRQLSTDTQYF. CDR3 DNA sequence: TGTGCCAGCAGCCAACGGCAGCTAAGCACAGATACGCAGTATTTT.

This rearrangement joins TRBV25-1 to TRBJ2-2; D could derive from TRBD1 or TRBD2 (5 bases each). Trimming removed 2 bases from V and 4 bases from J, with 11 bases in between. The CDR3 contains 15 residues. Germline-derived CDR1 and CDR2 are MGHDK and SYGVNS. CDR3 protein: CASSEPGAITGELFF. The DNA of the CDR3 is TGTGCCAGCAGTGAACCCGGGGCGATCACCGGGGAGCTGTTTTTT. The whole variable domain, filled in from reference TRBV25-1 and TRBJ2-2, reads EADIYQTPRYLVIGTGKKITLECSQTMGHDKMYWYQQDPGMELHLIHYSYGVNSTEKGDLSSESTVSRIRTEHFPLTLESARPSHTSQYLCASSEPGAITGELFFGEGSRLTVL.

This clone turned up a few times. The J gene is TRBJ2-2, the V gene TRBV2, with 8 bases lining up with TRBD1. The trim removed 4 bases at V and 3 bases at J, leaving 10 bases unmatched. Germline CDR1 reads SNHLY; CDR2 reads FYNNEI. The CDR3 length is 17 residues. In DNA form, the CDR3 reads TGTGCCAGCAGTGGATTGTTTGACAGGGGCCACACCGGGGAGCTGTTTTTT. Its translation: CASSGLFDRGHTGELFF. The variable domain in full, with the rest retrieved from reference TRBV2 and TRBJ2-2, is EPEVTQTPSHQVTQMGQEVILRCVPISNHLYFYWYRQILGQKVEFLVSFYNNEISEKSEIFDDQFSVERPDGSNFTLKIRSTKLEDSAMYFCASSGLFDRGHTGELFFGEGSRLTVL.

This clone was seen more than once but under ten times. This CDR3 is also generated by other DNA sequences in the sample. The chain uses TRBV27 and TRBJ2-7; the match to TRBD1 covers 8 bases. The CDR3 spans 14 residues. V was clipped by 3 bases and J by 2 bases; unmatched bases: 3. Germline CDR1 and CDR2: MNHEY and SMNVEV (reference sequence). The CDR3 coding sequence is TGTGCCAGCAGTTTCCGGGACAGGACCTACGAGCAGTACTTC. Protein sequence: CASSFRDRTYEQYF.

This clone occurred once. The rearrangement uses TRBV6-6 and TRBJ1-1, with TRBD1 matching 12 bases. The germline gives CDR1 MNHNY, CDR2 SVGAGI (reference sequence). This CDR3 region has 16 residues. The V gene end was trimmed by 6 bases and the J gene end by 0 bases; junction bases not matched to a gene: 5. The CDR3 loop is CASRAGQGALNTEAFF. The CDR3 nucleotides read TGTGCCAGCAGGGCGGGACAGGGGGCTCTGAACACTGAAGCTTTCTTT.

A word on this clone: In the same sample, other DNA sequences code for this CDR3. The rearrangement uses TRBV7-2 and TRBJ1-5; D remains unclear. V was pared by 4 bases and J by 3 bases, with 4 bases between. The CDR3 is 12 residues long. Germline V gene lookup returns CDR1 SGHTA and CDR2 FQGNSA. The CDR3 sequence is CASSSYNQPQHF. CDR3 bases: TGTGCCAGCAGCTCCTACAATCAGCCCCAGCATTTT.

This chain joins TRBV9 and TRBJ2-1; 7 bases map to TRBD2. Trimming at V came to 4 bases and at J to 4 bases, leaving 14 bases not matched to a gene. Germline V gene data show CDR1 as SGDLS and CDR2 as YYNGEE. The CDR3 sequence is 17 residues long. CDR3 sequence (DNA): TGTGCCAGCAGCCCCTACCCGGCGGGAGCGGGTTACAATGAGCAGTTCTTC. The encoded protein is CASSPYPAGAGYNEQFF. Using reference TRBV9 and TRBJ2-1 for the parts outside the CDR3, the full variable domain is DSGVTQTPKHLITATGQRVTLRCSPRSGDLSVYWYQQSLDQGLQFLIQYYNGEERAKGNILERFSAQQFPDLHSELNLSSLELGDSALYFCASSPYPAGAGYNEQFFGPGTRLTVL.

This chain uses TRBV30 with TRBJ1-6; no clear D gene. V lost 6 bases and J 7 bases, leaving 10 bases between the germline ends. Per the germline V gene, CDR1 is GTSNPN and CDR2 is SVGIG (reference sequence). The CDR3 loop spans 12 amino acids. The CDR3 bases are TGTGCCTGTGGGCAATTAAATTCACCCCTCCACTTT. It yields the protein CACGQLNSPLHF.